This T cell receptor beta chain was obtained from a study of shared clonotypes between healthy human individuals. Assay used: immunoSEQ multiplex PCR; TCRdb lists only in-frame clones, some missing. Of approximately 500,000 clones detected, about 96% appear once; the ten largest clones hold about 0.054%. Germline V gives CDR1 SGHRS, CDR2 YFSETQ. The CDR3 is made up of 17 amino acids. Trimming cost V 5 bases and J 0 bases, with 17 bases left between them. Broader study findings: Non-shared clonotypes displayed generation probabilities falling below those of clonotypes present in all four donors.

Worth noting for this clone: What it recognizes is unknown.

The specimen was naive CD4+ T cells sorted from blood. As to subset: CD45RA+ positively selected. The V gene is TRBV5-1, the J gene TRBJ2-2; D gene ambiguous. This clonotype was sampled from a woman between 25 and 40 years old in good health. The CDR3, as DNA: TGCGCCAGCAGAGGATTCCAGGACGGTACGAACACCGGGGAGCTGTTTTTT. This encodes CASRGFQDGTNTGELFF.